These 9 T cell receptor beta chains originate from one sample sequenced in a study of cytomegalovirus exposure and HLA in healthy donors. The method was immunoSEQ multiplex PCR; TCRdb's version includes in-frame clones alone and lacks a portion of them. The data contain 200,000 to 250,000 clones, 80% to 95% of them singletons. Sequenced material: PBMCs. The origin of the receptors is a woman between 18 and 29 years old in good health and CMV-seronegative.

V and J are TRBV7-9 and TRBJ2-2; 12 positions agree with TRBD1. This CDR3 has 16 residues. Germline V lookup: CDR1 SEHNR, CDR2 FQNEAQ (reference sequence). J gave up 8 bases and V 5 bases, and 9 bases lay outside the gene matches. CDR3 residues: CASSLPGTGGIGELFF. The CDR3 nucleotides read TGTGCCAGCAGCCTTCCCGGGACAGGGGGCATAGGGGAGCTGTTTTTT.

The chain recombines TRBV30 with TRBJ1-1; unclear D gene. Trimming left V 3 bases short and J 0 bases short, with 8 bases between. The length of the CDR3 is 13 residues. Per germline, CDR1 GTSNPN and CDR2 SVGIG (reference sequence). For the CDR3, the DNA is TGTGCCTGGAGGAGGGATGTGAACACTGAAGCTTTCTTT. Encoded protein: CAWRRDVNTEAFF.

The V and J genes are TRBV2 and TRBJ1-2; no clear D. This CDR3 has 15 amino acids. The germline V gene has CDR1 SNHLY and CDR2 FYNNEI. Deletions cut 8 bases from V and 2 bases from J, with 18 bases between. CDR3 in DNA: TGTGCCAGCCCCCGGTCAGGTCTCGGAAACTATGGCTACACCTTC. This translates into CASPRSGLGNYGYTF.

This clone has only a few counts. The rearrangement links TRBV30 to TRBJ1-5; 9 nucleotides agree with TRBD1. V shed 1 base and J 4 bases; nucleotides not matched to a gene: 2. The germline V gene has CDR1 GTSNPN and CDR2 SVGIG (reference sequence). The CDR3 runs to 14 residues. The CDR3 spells CAWSEGQGNQPQHF. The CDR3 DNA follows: TGTGCCTGGAGTGAGGGACAGGGTAATCAGCCCCAGCATTTT.

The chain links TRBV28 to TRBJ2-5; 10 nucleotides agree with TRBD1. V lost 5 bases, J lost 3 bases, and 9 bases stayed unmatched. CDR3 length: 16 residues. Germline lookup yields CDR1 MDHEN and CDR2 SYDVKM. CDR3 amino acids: CASSLPGQGLEETQYF. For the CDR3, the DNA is TGTGCCAGCAGTCTACCGGGACAGGGGTTGGAAGAGACCCAGTACTTC.

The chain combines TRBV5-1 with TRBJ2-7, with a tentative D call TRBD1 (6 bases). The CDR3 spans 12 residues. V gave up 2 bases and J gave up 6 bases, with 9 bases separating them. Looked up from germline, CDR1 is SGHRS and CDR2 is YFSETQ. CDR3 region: CASSLGGPEQYF. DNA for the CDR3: TGCGCCAGCAGCTTAGGGGGTCCCGAGCAGTACTTC.

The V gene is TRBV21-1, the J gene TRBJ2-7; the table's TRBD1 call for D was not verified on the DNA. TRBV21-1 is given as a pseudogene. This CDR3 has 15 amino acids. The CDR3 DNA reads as TGTGCCAGCAGCCCCCGAGCAGGGGGCTACTACGAGCAGTACTTC. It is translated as CASSPRAGGYYEQYF.

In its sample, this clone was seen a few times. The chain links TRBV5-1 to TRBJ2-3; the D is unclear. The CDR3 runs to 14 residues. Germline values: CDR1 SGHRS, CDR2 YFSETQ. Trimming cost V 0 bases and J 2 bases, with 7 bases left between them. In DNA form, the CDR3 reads TGCGCCAGCAGCTTGGACAGCAACACAGATACGCAGTATTTT. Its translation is CASSLDSNTDTQYF. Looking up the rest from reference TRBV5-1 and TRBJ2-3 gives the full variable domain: KAGVTQTPRYLIKTRGQQVTLSCSPISGHRSVSWYQQTPGQGLQFLFEYFSETQRNKGNFPGRFSGRQFSNSRSEMNVSTLELGDSALYLCASSLDSNTDTQYFGPGTRLTVL.

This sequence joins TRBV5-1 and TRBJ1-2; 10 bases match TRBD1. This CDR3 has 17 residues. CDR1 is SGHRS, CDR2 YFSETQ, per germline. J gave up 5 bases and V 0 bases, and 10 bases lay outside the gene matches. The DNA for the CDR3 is TGCGCCAGCAGCTTGGAGGGACAGGGGATTTTAAAGTATGGCTACACCTTC. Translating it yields CASSLEGQGILKYGYTF.